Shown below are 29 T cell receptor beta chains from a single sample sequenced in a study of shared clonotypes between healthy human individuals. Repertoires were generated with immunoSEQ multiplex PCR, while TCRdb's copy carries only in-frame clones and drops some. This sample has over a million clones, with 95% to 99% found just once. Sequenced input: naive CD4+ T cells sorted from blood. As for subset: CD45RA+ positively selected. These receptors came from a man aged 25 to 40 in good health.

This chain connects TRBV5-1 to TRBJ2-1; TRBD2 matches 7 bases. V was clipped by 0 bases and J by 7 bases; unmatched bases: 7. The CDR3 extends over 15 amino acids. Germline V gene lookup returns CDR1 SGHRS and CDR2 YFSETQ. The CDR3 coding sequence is TGCGCCAGCAGCTTGGCTGGACTAGTTGAAAATGAGCAGTTCTTC. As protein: CASSLAGLVENEQFF. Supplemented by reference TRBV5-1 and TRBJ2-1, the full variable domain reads KAGVTQTPRYLIKTRGQQVTLSCSPISGHRSVSWYQQTPGQGLQFLFEYFSETQRNKGNFPGRFSGRQFSNSRSEMNVSTLELGDSALYLCASSLAGLVENEQFFGPGTRLTVL.

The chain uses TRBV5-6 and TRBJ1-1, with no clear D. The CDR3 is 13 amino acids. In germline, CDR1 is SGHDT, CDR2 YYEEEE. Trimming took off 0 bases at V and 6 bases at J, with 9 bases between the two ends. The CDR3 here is CASSLVSGAEAFF. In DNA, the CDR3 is TGTGCCAGCAGCTTGGTAAGTGGCGCTGAAGCTTTCTTT.

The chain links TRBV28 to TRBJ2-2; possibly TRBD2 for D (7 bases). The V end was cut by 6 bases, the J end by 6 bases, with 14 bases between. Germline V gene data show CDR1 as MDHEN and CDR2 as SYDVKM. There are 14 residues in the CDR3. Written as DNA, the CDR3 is TGTGCCAGCAGGAGGGGGGGTCTTCCCGGGGAGCTGTTTTTT. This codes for CASRRGGLPGELFF. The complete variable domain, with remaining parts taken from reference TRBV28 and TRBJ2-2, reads DVKVTQSSRYLVKRTGEKVFLECVQDMDHENMFWYRQDPGLGLRLIYFSYDVKMKEKGDIPEGYSVSREKKERFSLILESASTNQTSMYLCASRRGGLPGELFFGEGSRLTVL.

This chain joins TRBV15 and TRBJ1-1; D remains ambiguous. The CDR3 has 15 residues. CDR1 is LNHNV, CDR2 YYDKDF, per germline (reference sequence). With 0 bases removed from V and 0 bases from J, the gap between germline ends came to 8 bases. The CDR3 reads CATSRDGWMNTEAFF. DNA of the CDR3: TGTGCCACCAGCAGAGATGGGTGGATGAACACTGAAGCTTTCTTT.

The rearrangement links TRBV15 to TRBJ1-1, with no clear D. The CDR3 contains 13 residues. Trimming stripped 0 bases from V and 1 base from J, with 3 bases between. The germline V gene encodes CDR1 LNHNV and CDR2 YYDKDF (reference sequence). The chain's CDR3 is CATSREQNTEAFF. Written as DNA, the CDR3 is TGTGCCACCAGCAGAGAACAGAACACTGAAGCTTTCTTT.

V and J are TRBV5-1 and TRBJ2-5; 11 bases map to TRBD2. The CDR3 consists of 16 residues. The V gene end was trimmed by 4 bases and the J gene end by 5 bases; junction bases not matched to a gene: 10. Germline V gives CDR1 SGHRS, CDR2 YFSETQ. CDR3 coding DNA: TGCGCCAGCAGCGCCTTAACTAGCGGGAGCCCGGAGACCCAGTACTTC. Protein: CASSALTSGSPETQYF.

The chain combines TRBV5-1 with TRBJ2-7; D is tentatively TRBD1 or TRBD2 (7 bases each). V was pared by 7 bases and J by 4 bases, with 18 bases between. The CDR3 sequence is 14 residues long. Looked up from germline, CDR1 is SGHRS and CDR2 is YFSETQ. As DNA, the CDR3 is TGCGCCAGCGGAAAACAGGGGAGGGATTACGAGCAGTACTTC. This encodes CASGKQGRDYEQYF.

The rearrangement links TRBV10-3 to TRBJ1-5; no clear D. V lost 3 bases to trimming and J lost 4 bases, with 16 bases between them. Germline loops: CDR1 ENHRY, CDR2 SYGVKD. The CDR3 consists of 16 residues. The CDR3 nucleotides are TGTGCCATCAGTGAATTCGGCCAGCAGACGAATCAGCCCCAGCATTTT. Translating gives CAISEFGQQTNQPQHF.

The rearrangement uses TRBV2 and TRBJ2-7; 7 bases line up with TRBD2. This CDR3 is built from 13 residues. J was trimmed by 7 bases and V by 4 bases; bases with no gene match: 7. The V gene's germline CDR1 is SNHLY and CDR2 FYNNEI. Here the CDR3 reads CASSAAGAGEQYF. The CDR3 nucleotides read TGTGCCAGCAGTGCCGCGGGAGCGGGGGAGCAGTACTTC.

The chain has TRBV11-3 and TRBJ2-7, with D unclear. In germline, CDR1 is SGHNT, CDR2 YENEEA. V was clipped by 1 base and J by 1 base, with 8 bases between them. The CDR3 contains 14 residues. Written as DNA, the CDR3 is TGTGCCAGCAGCTTAGTTGCAGGATCCTACGAGCAGTACTTC. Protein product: CASSLVAGSYEQYF.

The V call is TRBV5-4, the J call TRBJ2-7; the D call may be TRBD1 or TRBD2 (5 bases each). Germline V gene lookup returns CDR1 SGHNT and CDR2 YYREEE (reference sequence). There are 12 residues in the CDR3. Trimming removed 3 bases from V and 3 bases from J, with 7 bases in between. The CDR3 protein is CASSWDHYEQYF. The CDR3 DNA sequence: TGTGCCAGCAGCTGGGACCACTACGAGCAGTACTTC.

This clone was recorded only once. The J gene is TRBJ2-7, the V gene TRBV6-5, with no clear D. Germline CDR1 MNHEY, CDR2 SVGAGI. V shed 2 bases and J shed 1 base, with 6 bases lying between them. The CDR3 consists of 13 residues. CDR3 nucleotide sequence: TGTGCCAGCAGTTACCAGGCTTCCTACGAGCAGTACTTC. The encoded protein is CASSYQASYEQYF.

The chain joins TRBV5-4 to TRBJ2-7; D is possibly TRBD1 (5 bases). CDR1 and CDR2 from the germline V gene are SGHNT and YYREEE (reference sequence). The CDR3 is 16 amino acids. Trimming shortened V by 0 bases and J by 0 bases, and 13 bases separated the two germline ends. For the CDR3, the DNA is TGTGCCAGCAGCTTGGCCGGACACCAGAGCTCCTACGAGCAGTACTTC. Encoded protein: CASSLAGHQSSYEQYF.

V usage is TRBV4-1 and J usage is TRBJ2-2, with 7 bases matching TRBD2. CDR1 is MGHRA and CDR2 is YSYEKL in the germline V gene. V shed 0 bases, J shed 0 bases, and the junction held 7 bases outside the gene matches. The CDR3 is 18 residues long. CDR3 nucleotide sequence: TGCGCCAGCAGCCAAGATCCAAGCGGACTAGCGAACACCGGGGAGCTGTTTTTT. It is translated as CASSQDPSGLANTGELFF.

The CDR3 DNA is TGCGCCAGCAGCTCGAGGGTGGGGCAGTTCTTC. Amino acids: CASSSRVGQFF. The chain carries TRBV5-1 and TRBJ2-1; possible D gene TRBD2, 5 bases. The germline CDR1 and CDR2 sequences are SGHRS and YFSETQ. CDR3 length: 11 amino acids. V lost 3 bases and J lost 12, with 10 bases in between.

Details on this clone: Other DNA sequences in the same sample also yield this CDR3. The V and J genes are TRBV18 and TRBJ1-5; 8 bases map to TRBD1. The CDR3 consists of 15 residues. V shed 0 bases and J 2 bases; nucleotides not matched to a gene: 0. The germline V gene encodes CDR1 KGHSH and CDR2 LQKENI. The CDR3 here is CASSPPGQGNQPQHF. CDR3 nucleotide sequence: TGTGCCAGCTCACCACCGGGACAGGGCAATCAGCCCCAGCATTTT. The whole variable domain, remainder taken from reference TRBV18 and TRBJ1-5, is NAGVMQNPRHLVRRRGQEARLRCSPMKGHSHVYWYRQLPEEGLKFMVYLQKENIIDESGMPKERFSAEFPKEGPSILRIQQVVRGDSAAYFCASSPPGQGNQPQHFGDGTRLSIL.

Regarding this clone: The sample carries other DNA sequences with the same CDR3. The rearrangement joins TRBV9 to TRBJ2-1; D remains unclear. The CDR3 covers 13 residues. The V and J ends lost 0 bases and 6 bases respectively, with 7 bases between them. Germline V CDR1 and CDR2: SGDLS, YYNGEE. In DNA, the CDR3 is TGTGCCAGCAGCGTAGCGGCGAGCAATGAGCAGTTCTTC. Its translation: CASSVAASNEQFF.

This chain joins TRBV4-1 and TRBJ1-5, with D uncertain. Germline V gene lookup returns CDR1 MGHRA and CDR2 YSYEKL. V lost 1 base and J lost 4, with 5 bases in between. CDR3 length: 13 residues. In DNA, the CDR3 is TGCGCCAGCAGCCAAGCTGAGAATCAGCCCCAGCATTTT. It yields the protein CASSQAENQPQHF.

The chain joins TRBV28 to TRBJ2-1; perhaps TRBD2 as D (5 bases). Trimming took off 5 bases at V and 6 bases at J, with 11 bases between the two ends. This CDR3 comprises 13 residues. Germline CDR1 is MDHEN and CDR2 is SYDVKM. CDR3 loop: CASSTNRGNEQFF. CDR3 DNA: TGTGCCAGCAGTACCAACCGGGGCAATGAGCAGTTCTTC.

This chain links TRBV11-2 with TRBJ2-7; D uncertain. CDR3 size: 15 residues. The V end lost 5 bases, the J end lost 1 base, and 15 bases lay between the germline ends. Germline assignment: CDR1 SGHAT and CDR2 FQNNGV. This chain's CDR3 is CASSPRVSDSYEQYF. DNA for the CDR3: TGTGCCAGCAGCCCTAGAGTGAGCGATTCCTACGAGCAGTACTTC.

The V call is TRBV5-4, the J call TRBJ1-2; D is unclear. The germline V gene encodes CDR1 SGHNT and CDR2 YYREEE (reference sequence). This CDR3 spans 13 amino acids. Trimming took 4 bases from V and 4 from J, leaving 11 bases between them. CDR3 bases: TGTGCCAGCAGCCAGCCGGGAGGCTATGGCTACACCTTC. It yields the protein CASSQPGGYGYTF.

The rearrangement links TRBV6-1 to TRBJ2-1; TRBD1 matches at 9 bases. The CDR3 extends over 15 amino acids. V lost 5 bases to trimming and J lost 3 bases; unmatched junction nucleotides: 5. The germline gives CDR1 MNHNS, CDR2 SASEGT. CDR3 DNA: TGTGCCAGCAGTCAACAGGGGGCGGTCTACAATGAGCAGTTCTTC. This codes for CASSQQGAVYNEQFF.

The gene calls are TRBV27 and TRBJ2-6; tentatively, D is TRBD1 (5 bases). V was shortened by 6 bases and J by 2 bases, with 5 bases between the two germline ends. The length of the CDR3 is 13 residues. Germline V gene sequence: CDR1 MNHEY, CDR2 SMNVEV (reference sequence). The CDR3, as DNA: TGTGCCAGCAGGACAGCTGGGGCCAACGTCCTGACTTTC. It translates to CASRTAGANVLTF.

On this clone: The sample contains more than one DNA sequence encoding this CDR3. CDR3 nucleotides: TGCAGCGTTGTGCAGACCTACGAGCAGTACTTC. It yields the protein CSVVQTYEQYF. The V call is TRBV29-1, the J call TRBJ2-7; D gene ambiguous. V was trimmed by 4 bases and J by 2 bases, leaving 6 bases between them. This CDR3 spans 11 amino acids. CDR1 is SQVTM, CDR2 ANQGSEA, per germline.

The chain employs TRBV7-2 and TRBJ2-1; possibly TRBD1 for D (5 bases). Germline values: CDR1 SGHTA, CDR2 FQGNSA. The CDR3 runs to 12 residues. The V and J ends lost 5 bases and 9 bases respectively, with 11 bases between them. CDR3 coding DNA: TGTGCCAGCAGCCGCAGGGTGGGTGAGCAGTTCTTC. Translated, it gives CASSRRVGEQFF.

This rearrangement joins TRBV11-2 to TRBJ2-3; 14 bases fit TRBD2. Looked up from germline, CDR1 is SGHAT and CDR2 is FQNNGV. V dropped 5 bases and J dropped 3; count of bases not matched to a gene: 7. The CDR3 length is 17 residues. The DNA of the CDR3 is TGTGCCAGCAGCGCAAGACTAGCGGGAGGGAATACAGATACGCAGTATTTT. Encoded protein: CASSARLAGGNTDTQYF.

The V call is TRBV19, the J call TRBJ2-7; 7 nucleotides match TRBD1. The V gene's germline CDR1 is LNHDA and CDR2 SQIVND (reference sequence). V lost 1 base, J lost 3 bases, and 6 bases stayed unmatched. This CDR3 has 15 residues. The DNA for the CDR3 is TGTGCCAGTAGTATAGGACAGGGATTACGCTACGAGCAGTACTTC. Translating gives CASSIGQGLRYEQYF.

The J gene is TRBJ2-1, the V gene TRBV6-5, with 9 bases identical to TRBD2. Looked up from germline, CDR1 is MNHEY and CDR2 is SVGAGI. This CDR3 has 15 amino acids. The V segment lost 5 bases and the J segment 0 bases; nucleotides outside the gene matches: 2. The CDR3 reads CASSHSGSSYNEQFF. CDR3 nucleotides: TGTGCCAGCAGTCATAGCGGGAGCTCCTACAATGAGCAGTTCTTC.

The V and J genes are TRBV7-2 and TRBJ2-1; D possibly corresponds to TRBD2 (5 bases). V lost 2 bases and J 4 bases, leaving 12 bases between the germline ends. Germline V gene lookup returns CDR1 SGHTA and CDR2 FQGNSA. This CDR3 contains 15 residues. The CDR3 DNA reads TGTGCCAGCAGCTTACTAGCTCCCCTTTACAATGAGCAGTTCTTC. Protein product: CASSLLAPLYNEQFF. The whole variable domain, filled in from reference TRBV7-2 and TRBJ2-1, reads GAGVSQSPSNKVTEKGKDVELRCDPISGHTALYWYRQSLGQGLEFLIYFQGNSAPDKSGLPSDRFSAERTGGSVSTLTIQRTQQEDSAVYLCASSLLAPLYNEQFFGPGTRLTVL.